A single sample gave rise to the 30 T cell receptor beta chains below, sequenced in a study of cytotoxic CD8 clonotypes in ibrutinib-treated CLL. Clones were sequenced by immunoSEQ multiplex PCR, and TCRdb holds only the in-frame ones, with some missing. The profile shows a few hundred thousand clones, 80% of them singletons. Sequences were derived from PBMCs, sampled before ibrutinib treatment. Receptors originate from a human donor with chronic lymphocytic leukemia.

The chain recombines TRBV7-9 with TRBJ2-7; 7 nucleotides agree with TRBD1. The CDR3 spans 13 residues. The ends lost 6 bases at V and 0 bases at J; junction bases unmatched: 2. Germline V gives CDR1 SEHNR, CDR2 FQNEAQ (reference sequence). The CDR3 sequence: CASRTGSSYEQYF. The CDR3 DNA sequence: TGTGCCAGCAGGACAGGGAGCTCCTACGAGCAGTACTTC.

The chain links TRBV9 to TRBJ2-3; 8 bases agree with TRBD2. The germline CDR1 and CDR2 sequences are SGDLS and YYNGEE. The CDR3 has 15 residues. J lost 1 base, V lost 0 bases, and 1 base had no gene match. The CDR3 spells CASSVAGGRTDTQYF. CDR3 coding DNA: TGTGCCAGCAGCGTAGCGGGGGGGCGCACAGATACGCAGTATTTT.

This chain links TRBV5-1 with TRBJ2-5, with D maybe TRBD1 (7 bases). V was cut by 0 bases and J by 5 bases, with 17 bases left in between. Germline CDR1 is SGHRS and CDR2 is YFSETQ. CDR3 length equals 16 residues. The DNA for the CDR3 is TGCGCCAGCAGCTTGGGTCCGACAGGGACTTGGGAGACCCAGTACTTC. The encoded protein is CASSLGPTGTWETQYF.

Here the CDR3 DNA reads TGTGCCAGCAGTTCACTTGGGGGAGGAAGGGATGAGCAGTTCTTC. Protein sequence: CASSSLGGGRDEQFF. V gene TRBV28 combines with J gene TRBJ2-1; D may be TRBD2 (6 bases). CDR3 length: 15 amino acids. Germline CDR1 is MDHEN and CDR2 is SYDVKM. Trimming stripped 4 bases from V and 8 bases from J, with 18 bases between.

This clone was counted a few times. The rearrangement joins TRBV20-1 to TRBJ1-1; D is unresolved. Germline V gives CDR1 DFQATT, CDR2 SNEGSKA (reference sequence). The CDR3 consists of 11 residues. V was trimmed by 4 bases and J by 4 bases, leaving 7 bases between them. CDR3 nucleotides: TGCAGTGCTATCGGCGTCACTGAAGCTTTCTTT. Translation: CSAIGVTEAFF.

The V and J genes are TRBV9 and TRBJ1-1; D uncertain. The CDR3 covers 13 residues. Germline-derived CDR1 and CDR2 are SGDLS and YYNGEE. With 0 bases removed from V and 5 bases from J, the gap between germline ends came to 8 bases. In DNA form, the CDR3 reads TGTGCCAGCAGCGTAGGAGGGCAAACTGAAGCTTTCTTT. As protein: CASSVGGQTEAFF. The entire variable domain, with the rest obtained from reference TRBV9 and TRBJ1-1, is as follows: DSGVTQTPKHLITATGQRVTLRCSPRSGDLSVYWYQQSLDQGLQFLIQYYNGEERAKGNILERFSAQQFPDLHSELNLSSLELGDSALYFCASSVGGQTEAFFGQGTRLTVV.

The gene calls are TRBV6-6 and TRBJ2-1; 8 nucleotides agree with TRBD2. The V gene end was trimmed by 3 bases and the J gene end by 4 bases; junction bases not matched to a gene: 5. Germline CDR1 is MNHNY and CDR2 is SVGAGI (reference sequence). CDR3 size: 15 residues. This CDR3 is CASSYQAGGYNEQFF. Written as DNA, the CDR3 is TGTGCCAGCAGTTATCAGGCGGGAGGTTACAATGAGCAGTTCTTC.

The DNA for the CDR3 is TGCGCCAGCAGTGATTGGACTGAGGGAGAGACCCAGTACTTC. Translating gives CASSDWTEGETQYF. J is TRBJ2-5 and V is TRBV10-1, with D possibly matching TRBD2 (5 bases). This CDR3 has 14 amino acids. The V gene's germline CDR1 is WNHNN and CDR2 SYGVQD (reference sequence). Trimming left V 3 bases short and J 4 bases short, with 12 bases between.

V gene TRBV28 combines with J gene TRBJ2-7; a weak D match, TRBD1 (7 bases). Trimming took 6 bases from V and 7 from J, leaving 19 bases between them. Germline-derived CDR1 and CDR2 are MDHEN and SYDVKM. This CDR3 has 14 amino acids. The CDR3: CASSLHSQGGEQYF. CDR3 nucleotides: TGTGCCAGCAGCTTACATTCGCAGGGGGGTGAGCAGTACTTC.

The rearrangement links TRBV28 to TRBJ2-7; D might be TRBD1 (6 bases). Trimming shortened V by 5 bases and J by 0 bases, and 11 bases separated the two germline ends. The CDR3 extends over 14 amino acids. The germline CDR1 and CDR2 sequences are MDHEN and SYDVKM. In DNA form, the CDR3 reads TGTGCCAGCAGTGGAAGGGGGAGCTCCTACGAGCAGTACTTC. Encoded protein: CASSGRGSSYEQYF.

The rearrangement uses TRBV30 and TRBJ2-5, with 10 bases lining up with TRBD1. Germline CDR1 and CDR2: GTSNPN and SVGIG (reference sequence). J lost 6 bases, V lost 5 bases, and 6 bases had no gene match. This CDR3 contains 13 residues. DNA of the CDR3: TGTGCCTGGGCCGGACAGGGGGTAAAGACCCAGTACTTC. As protein: CAWAGQGVKTQYF. The full variable domain, in which reference TRBV30 and TRBJ2-5 provide the parts outside the CDR3, is SQTIHQWPATLVQPVGSPLSLECTVEGTSNPNLYWYRQAAGRGLQLLFYSVGIGQISSEVPQNLSASRPQDRQFILSSKKLLLSDSGFYLCAWAGQGVKTQYFGPGTRLLVL.

The genes are TRBV7-2 and TRBJ2-7; 14 bases align to TRBD2. J was trimmed by 2 bases and V by 6 bases; bases with no gene match: 6. The CDR3 has 16 amino acids. Germline assignment: CDR1 SGHTA and CDR2 FQGNSA. The CDR3 here is CASSRTSGRSPYEQYF. The CDR3 coding sequence is TGTGCCAGCAGTAGGACTAGCGGGAGGTCTCCCTACGAGCAGTACTTC.

This rearrangement joins TRBV19 to TRBJ1-4; D possibly corresponds to TRBD1 (5 bases). CDR1 is LNHDA, CDR2 SQIVND, per germline (reference sequence). The ends were cut back, 5 bases at V and 3 bases at J, with 13 bases in the middle. This CDR3 has 15 residues. CDR3 loop: CASSPRQSSNEKLFF. In nucleotides, the CDR3 is TGTGCCAGTAGTCCCCGACAGTCCTCTAATGAAAAACTGTTTTTT.

This sequence joins TRBV4-3 and TRBJ2-7, with TRBD1 matching 10 bases. Unmatched junction bases numbered 7, after V lost 1 base and J lost 4 bases. This CDR3 comprises 16 residues. Germline lookup yields CDR1 LGHNA and CDR2 YSLEER. CDR3 region: CASSQGSGTGAYEQYF. The CDR3 DNA is TGCGCCAGCAGCCAAGGATCCGGGACAGGGGCTTACGAGCAGTACTTC.

This clone appeared a single time. V gene TRBV18 combines with J gene TRBJ1-2, with a possible D match to TRBD1 (5 bases). Germline assignment: CDR1 KGHSH and CDR2 LQKENI. The CDR3 runs 14 residues. Trimming took 1 base from V and 2 from J, leaving 8 bases between them. Written as DNA, the CDR3 is TGTGCCAGCTCACCACAGGGACTCAACTATGGCTACACCTTC. It specifies CASSPQGLNYGYTF.

This chain uses TRBV7-2 with TRBJ1-2, with 8 bases that match TRBD1. The ends lost 7 bases at V and 2 bases at J; junction bases unmatched: 12. The CDR3 contains 16 residues. Germline V gene lookup returns CDR1 SGHTA and CDR2 FQGNSA. CDR3 sequence: CASTDGPRQGNYGYTF. CDR3 DNA: TGTGCCAGCACCGACGGCCCGAGACAGGGGAACTATGGCTACACCTTC.

This chain's CDR3 is CASSFWTSVNEQFF. The CDR3 nucleotides are TGTGCCAGCAGCTTTTGGACTAGCGTCAATGAGCAGTTCTTC. J is TRBJ2-1 and V is TRBV7-9; 9 positions match TRBD2. V was pared by 3 bases and J by 6 bases, with 3 bases of the junction left unmatched. This CDR3 is built from 14 residues. CDR1 and CDR2 from the germline V gene are SEHNR and FQNEAQ (reference sequence).

This clone was seen only a few times. DNA for the CDR3: TGTGCCAGCAGCGGAGCACTAGGGGGGGCTTACAATGAGCAGTTCTTC. The encoded protein is CASSGALGGAYNEQFF. The V and J genes are TRBV7-2 and TRBJ2-1; D possibly corresponds to TRBD2 (7 bases). This CDR3 is 16 amino acids long. In germline, CDR1 is SGHTA, CDR2 FQGNSA. Trimming left V 5 bases short and J 4 bases short, with 18 bases between.

This sequence joins TRBV6-1 and TRBJ1-5, with D perhaps TRBD1 (5 bases). V was shortened by 6 bases and J by 3 bases, with 9 bases between the two germline ends. There are 13 residues in the CDR3. Germline CDR1 reads MNHNS; CDR2 reads SASEGT. The CDR3 DNA reads TGTGCCAGCAGAGACAGATCCAATCAGCCCCAGCATTTT. It specifies CASRDRSNQPQHF.

The chain has TRBV10-3 and TRBJ2-1, with TRBD2 matching 10 bases. Looked up from germline, CDR1 is ENHRY and CDR2 is SYGVKD. The V segment lost 8 bases and the J segment 3 bases; nucleotides outside the gene matches: 4. CDR3 length: 14 residues. Here the CDR3 reads CAIQLAGDYNEQFF. The CDR3 nucleotides are TGTGCCATCCAGCTAGCGGGGGACTACAATGAGCAGTTCTTC.

The V and J genes are TRBV5-6 and TRBJ2-3, with 7 bases that match TRBD2. There are 15 residues in the CDR3. V shed 0 bases, J shed 3 bases, and the junction held 4 bases outside the gene matches. CDR1 is SGHDT, CDR2 YYEEEE, per germline. For the CDR3, the DNA is TGTGCCAGCAGCTTGGTTCTGGGGGGGACAGATACGCAGTATTTT. This translates into CASSLVLGGTDTQYF. The variable domain in full, completed from reference TRBV5-6 and TRBJ2-3, reads DAGVTQSPTHLIKTRGQQVTLRCSPKSGHDTVSWYQQALGQGPQFIFQYYEEEERQRGNFPDRFSGHQFPNYSSELNVNALLLGDSALYLCASSLVLGGTDTQYFGPGTRLTVL.

The chain combines TRBV5-1 with TRBJ2-1, with a weak D call TRBD2 (5 bases). V was cut by 0 bases and J by 4 bases, with 8 bases left in between. This CDR3 contains 14 residues. The V gene's germline CDR1 is SGHRS and CDR2 YFSETQ. The CDR3 DNA is TGCGCCAGCAGCTTGGCTAGCAGATACAATGAGCAGTTCTTC. It codes for CASSLASRYNEQFF.

This clone was detected a few times. The chain employs TRBV2 and TRBJ1-1; 8 bases match TRBD1. Trimming took 11 bases from V and 2 from J; bases not matched to a gene: 10. This CDR3 is built from 14 residues. Looked up from germline, CDR1 is SNHLY and CDR2 is FYNNEI. CDR3 loop: CARGLDRGNTEAFF. As DNA, the CDR3 is TGTGCCCGGGGGCTAGACAGGGGAAACACTGAAGCTTTCTTT.

The V and J genes are TRBV27 and TRBJ2-1; D gene unclear. V lost 8 bases and J lost 0, with 14 bases in between. The length of the CDR3 is 15 residues. Germline CDR1 is MNHEY and CDR2 is SMNVEV (reference sequence). CDR3 in amino acids: CASGQQVLSYNEQFF. In DNA, the CDR3 is TGTGCCAGCGGCCAACAAGTGCTCTCCTACAATGAGCAGTTCTTC.

V and J are TRBV5-1 and TRBJ2-1; D call uncertain. Trimming took 6 bases from V and 0 from J, leaving 13 bases between them. Germline V gene sequence: CDR1 SGHRS, CDR2 YFSETQ. This CDR3 spans 15 amino acids. This CDR3 reads CASIVGESSYNEQFF. The CDR3 DNA follows: TGCGCCAGCATAGTAGGTGAGAGCTCCTACAATGAGCAGTTCTTC.

This chain uses TRBV6-5 with TRBJ2-7; D possibly matches TRBD1 or TRBD2 (5 bases each). The CDR3 consists of 14 residues. The germline V gene encodes CDR1 MNHEY and CDR2 SVGAGI. Between the trimmed V and J ends, which lost 5 bases and 4 bases, there was a span of 15 bases. This CDR3 is CASSRDRKAYEQYF. The CDR3 coding sequence is TGTGCCAGCAGTCGGGACCGTAAAGCGTACGAGCAGTACTTC.

V gene TRBV19 combines with J gene TRBJ1-2; D ambiguous. This CDR3 has 15 amino acids. V was cut by 6 bases and J by 2 bases, with 16 bases left in between. Germline loops: CDR1 LNHDA, CDR2 SQIVND (reference sequence). The CDR3 spells CASRQPAVGNYGYTF. The CDR3 coding sequence is TGTGCCAGTAGGCAACCGGCTGTTGGGAACTATGGCTACACCTTC.

The sample holds one count of this clone. The V call is TRBV7-3, the J call TRBJ2-1; 11 positions match TRBD2. V lost 4 bases to trimming and J lost 6 bases; unmatched junction nucleotides: 2. CDR3 length equals 14 residues. CDR1 is SGHTA, CDR2 FQGTGA, per germline. The CDR3 region is CASSYTSGGNEQFF. The CDR3 DNA sequence: TGTGCCAGCAGCTATACTAGCGGGGGCAATGAGCAGTTCTTC.

The chain carries TRBV30 and TRBJ2-1; TRBD2 matches at 14 bases. This CDR3 contains 17 residues. The germline V gene encodes CDR1 GTSNPN and CDR2 SVGIG (reference sequence). Losses at the gene ends were 0 bases for V and 6 bases for J; bases not matched to a gene: 7. The CDR3 DNA reads TGTGCCTGGAGTGTAGGGATGACTAGCGGGAGGGTCAATGAGCAGTTCTTC. Amino acid sequence: CAWSVGMTSGRVNEQFF.

This chain uses TRBV15 with TRBJ2-2, with TRBD2 matching over 7 bases. J gave up 5 bases and V 2 bases, and 8 bases lay outside the gene matches. The CDR3 is 16 amino acids. Germline assignment: CDR1 LNHNV and CDR2 YYDKDF (reference sequence). The CDR3, as DNA: TGTGCCACCAGCAGACCTCCGGGGGAGGGGACCGGGGAGCTGTTTTTT. It is translated as CATSRPPGEGTGELFF.